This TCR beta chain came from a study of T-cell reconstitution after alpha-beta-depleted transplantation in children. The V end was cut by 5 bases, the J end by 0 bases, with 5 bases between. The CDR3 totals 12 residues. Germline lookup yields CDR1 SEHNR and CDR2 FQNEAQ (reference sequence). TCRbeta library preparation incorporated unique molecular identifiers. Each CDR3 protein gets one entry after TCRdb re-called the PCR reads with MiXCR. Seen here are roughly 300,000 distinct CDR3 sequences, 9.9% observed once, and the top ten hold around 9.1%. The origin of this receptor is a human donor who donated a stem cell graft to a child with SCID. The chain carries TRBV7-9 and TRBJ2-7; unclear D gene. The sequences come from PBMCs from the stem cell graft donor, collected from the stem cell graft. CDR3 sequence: CASSGNSYEQYF. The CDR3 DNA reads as TGTGCCAGCAGCGGCAACTCCTACGAGCAGTACTTC. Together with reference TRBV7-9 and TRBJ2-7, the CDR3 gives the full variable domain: DTGVSQNPRHKITKRGQNVTFRCDPISEHNRLYWYRQTLGQGPEFLTYFQNEAQLEKSRLLSDRFSAERPKGSFSTLEIQRTEQGDSAMYLCASSGNSYEQYFGPGTRLTVT.